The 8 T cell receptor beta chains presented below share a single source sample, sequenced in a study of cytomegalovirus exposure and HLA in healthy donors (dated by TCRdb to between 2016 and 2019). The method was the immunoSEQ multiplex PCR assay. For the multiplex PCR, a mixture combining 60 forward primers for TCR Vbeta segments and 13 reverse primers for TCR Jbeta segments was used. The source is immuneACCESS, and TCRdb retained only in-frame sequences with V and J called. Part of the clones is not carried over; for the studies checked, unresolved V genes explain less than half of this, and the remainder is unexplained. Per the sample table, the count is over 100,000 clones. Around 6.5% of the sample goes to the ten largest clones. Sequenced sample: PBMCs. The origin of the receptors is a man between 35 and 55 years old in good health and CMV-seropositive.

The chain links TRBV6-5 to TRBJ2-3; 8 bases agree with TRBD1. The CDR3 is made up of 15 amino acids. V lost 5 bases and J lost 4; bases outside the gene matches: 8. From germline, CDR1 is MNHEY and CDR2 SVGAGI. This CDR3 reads CASSPIGQGADTQYF. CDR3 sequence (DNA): TGTGCCAGCAGTCCGATTGGACAGGGCGCAGATACGCAGTATTTT.

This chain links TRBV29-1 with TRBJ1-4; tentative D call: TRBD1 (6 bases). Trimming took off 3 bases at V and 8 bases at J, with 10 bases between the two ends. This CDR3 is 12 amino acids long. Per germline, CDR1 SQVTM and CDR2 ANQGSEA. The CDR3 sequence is CSVDQQGEKLFF. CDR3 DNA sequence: TGCAGCGTTGATCAACAGGGAGAAAAACTGTTTTTT.

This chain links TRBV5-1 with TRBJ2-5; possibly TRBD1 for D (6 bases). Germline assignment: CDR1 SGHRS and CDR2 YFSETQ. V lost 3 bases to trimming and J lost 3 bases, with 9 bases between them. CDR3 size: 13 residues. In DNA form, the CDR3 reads TGCGCCAGCAGCTCGACAGGAGAAGAGACCCAGTACTTC. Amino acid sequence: CASSSTGEETQYF.

This CDR3 is CASSGGGQDQYF. For the CDR3, the DNA is TGTGCCAGCAGTGGGGGGGGACAGGACCAGTACTTC. V usage is TRBV5-4 and J usage is TRBJ2-5, with D perhaps TRBD1 (8 bases). The CDR3 runs to 12 residues. CDR1 and CDR2 from the germline V gene are SGHNT and YYREEE (reference sequence). Trimming cost V 5 bases and J 10 bases, with 15 bases left between them.

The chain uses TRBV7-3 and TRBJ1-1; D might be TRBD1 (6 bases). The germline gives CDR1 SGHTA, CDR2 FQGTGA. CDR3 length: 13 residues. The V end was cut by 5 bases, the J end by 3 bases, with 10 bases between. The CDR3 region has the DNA TGTGCCAGCAGCCTCCACAGGGACACTGAAGCTTTCTTT. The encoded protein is CASSLHRDTEAFF.

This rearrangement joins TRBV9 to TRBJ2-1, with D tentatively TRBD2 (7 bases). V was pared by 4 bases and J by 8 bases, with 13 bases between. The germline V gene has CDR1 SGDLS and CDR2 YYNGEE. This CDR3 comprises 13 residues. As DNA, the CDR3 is TGTGCCAGCAGCCCTTGGGAGGGGGATGAGCAGTTCTTC. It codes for CASSPWEGDEQFF.

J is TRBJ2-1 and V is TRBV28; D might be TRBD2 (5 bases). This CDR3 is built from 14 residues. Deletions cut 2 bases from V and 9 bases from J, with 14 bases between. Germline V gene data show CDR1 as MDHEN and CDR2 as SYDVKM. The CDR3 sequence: CASSLPPLVTEQFF. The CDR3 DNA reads TGTGCCAGCAGTTTACCCCCACTAGTGACTGAGCAGTTCTTC.

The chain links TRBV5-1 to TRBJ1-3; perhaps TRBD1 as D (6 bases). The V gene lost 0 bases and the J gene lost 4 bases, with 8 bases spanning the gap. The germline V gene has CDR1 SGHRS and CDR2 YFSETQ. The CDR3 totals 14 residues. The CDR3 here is CASSLGGQGNTIYF. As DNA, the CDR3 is TGCGCCAGCAGCTTGGGGGGGCAAGGAAACACCATATATTTT. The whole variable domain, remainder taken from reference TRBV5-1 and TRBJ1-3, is KAGVTQTPRYLIKTRGQQVTLSCSPISGHRSVSWYQQTPGQGLQFLFEYFSETQRNKGNFPGRFSGRQFSNSRSEMNVSTLELGDSALYLCASSLGGQGNTIYFGEGSWLTVV.